These 20 T cell receptor beta chains came from one sample sequenced in a study of OX40 agonist ivuxolimab in advanced cancers. The library was obtained by the immunoSEQ multiplex PCR assay. What TCRdb holds here is the immuneACCESS table cut down to in-frame rearrangements. Part of the clones is not present; checked against another copy, under half of the missing clones reflect an unresolved V gene, and the others are unexplained. Recorded for this sample are about 15,000 clones; around 76% of them occurred a single time. The top ten hold about 30% of the sample. Sequences were derived from CD4+ or CD8+ T cells sorted from blood, sampled in a trial of the OX40 agonist ivuxolimab. All receptors derive from an adult with an advanced solid tumor such as melanoma, head and neck, liver or kidney cancer.

This chain links TRBV5-4 with TRBJ2-5, with D tentatively TRBD1 (6 bases). Trimming shortened V by 9 bases and J by 3 bases, and 21 bases separated the two germline ends. The CDR3 extends over 15 amino acids. The V gene's germline CDR1 is SGHNT and CDR2 YYREEE (reference sequence). The DNA for the CDR3 is TGTGCCACTCACCTCCGGCCAGGGGTGGAAGAGACCCAGTACTTC. Amino acids: CATHLRPGVEETQYF.

This clone was counted only a few times. The gene calls are TRBV4-1 and TRBJ2-1; 13 bases are a match to TRBD2. V dropped 8 bases and J dropped 7; count of bases not matched to a gene: 8. In germline, CDR1 is MGHRA, CDR2 YSYEKL. The CDR3 has 15 residues. CDR3 amino acids: CASRRTSGSMNEQFF. CDR3 DNA: TGCGCCAGCCGAAGGACTAGCGGGAGTATGAATGAGCAGTTCTTC.

Only a few counts were recorded for this clone. CDR3 nucleotides: TGTGCCAGCTCACCACAGGGGGGCACTGAAGCTTTCTTT. Translated, it gives CASSPQGGTEAFF. The gene calls are TRBV18 and TRBJ1-1; possibly TRBD1 for D (6 bases). CDR3 length: 13 amino acids. The V and J ends lost 1 base and 4 bases respectively, with 7 bases between them. Germline CDR1 is KGHSH and CDR2 is LQKENI.

This CDR3 is CAISSVLTFYGYTF. The CDR3 nucleotides are TGTGCCATCAGTTCTGTTTTGACCTTCTATGGCTACACCTTC. The gene calls are TRBV10-3 and TRBJ1-2; D remains ambiguous. Germline-derived CDR1 and CDR2 are ENHRY and SYGVKD. The CDR3 has 14 amino acids. Between the trimmed V and J ends, which lost 5 bases and 4 bases, there was a span of 14 bases.

The chain couples TRBV14 to TRBJ1-5; the match to TRBD1 covers 8 bases. The length of the CDR3 is 18 residues. J gave up 3 bases and V 0 bases, and 10 bases lay outside the gene matches. CDR1 and CDR2 from the germline V gene are SGHDN and FVKESK. The CDR3 sequence is CASSQDTHWTGPNQPQHF. The CDR3 nucleotides are TGTGCCAGCAGCCAAGATACCCACTGGACAGGGCCCAATCAGCCCCAGCATTTT.

This chain uses TRBV9 with TRBJ2-5; TRBD1 matches at 8 bases. The germline V gene encodes CDR1 SGDLS and CDR2 YYNGEE. The CDR3 covers 15 residues. V was clipped by 0 bases and J by 2 bases; unmatched bases: 3. CDR3 protein: CASSVDGQGQETQYF. CDR3 DNA sequence: TGTGCCAGCAGCGTAGATGGACAGGGTCAAGAGACCCAGTACTTC.

The genes are TRBV19 and TRBJ2-1, with 8 positions matching TRBD2. The CDR3 loop spans 14 amino acids. The germline gives CDR1 LNHDA, CDR2 SQIVND (reference sequence). V shed 4 bases, J shed 9 bases, and the junction held 8 bases outside the gene matches. CDR3 amino acids: CASSTPAGGAEQFF. The DNA for the CDR3 is TGTGCCAGTAGTACCCCTGCGGGAGGCGCTGAGCAGTTCTTC.

The V call is TRBV19, the J call TRBJ2-5, with 10 bases lining up with TRBD1. Trimming cost V 3 bases and J 5 bases; bases outside gene matches: 9. The V gene's germline CDR1 is LNHDA and CDR2 SQIVND (reference sequence). The length of the CDR3 is 16 residues. The CDR3 reads CASSIFAGQGLETQYF. The CDR3 nucleotides read TGTGCCAGTAGTATTTTTGCGGGACAGGGGTTGGAGACCCAGTACTTC.

The V gene is TRBV7-9, the J gene TRBJ1-1; D ambiguous. Germline V gene data show CDR1 as SEHNR and CDR2 as FQNEAQ (reference sequence). The CDR3 is 14 residues long. The germline V and J ends were trimmed by 5 bases and 7 bases, with 17 bases remaining between them. As DNA, the CDR3 is TGTGCCAGCAGCCCCCCTTCTAGTTACAGTGAAGCTTTCTTT. It encodes CASSPPSSYSEAFF.

The chain links TRBV27 to TRBJ2-7; D gene uncertain. V shed 4 bases and J shed 4 bases, with 5 bases lying between them. The CDR3 has 11 amino acids. Germline values: CDR1 MNHEY, CDR2 SMNVEV (reference sequence). Written as DNA, the CDR3 is TGTGCCAGCAGTTCCTCTTACGAGCAGTACTTC. Translating gives CASSSSYEQYF.

The gene calls are TRBV28 and TRBJ2-7; no clear D gene. The CDR3 is 14 amino acids. Per germline, CDR1 MDHEN and CDR2 SYDVKM. V was shortened by 2 bases and J by 3 bases, with 11 bases between the two germline ends. In nucleotides, the CDR3 is TGTGCCAGCAGTTTAGGGCTAAAAAACTACGAGCAGTACTTC. Translated, it gives CASSLGLKNYEQYF. The variable domain in full, with the rest retrieved from reference TRBV28 and TRBJ2-7, is DVKVTQSSRYLVKRTGEKVFLECVQDMDHENMFWYRQDPGLGLRLIYFSYDVKMKEKGDIPEGYSVSREKKERFSLILESASTNQTSMYLCASSLGLKNYEQYFGPGTRLTVT.

In its sample, this clone ranks as large. The rearrangement links TRBV29-1 to TRBJ2-7; tentatively, D is TRBD2 (7 bases). In germline, CDR1 is SQVTM, CDR2 ANQGSEA. CDR3 length equals 13 residues. Deletions cut 7 bases from V and 0 bases from J, with 13 bases between. The CDR3 nucleotides are TGCAGCGCGGAGGGGGGGTTCTCCTACGAGCAGTACTTC. As protein: CSAEGGFSYEQYF.

The chain carries TRBV12-2 and TRBJ2-2; whether TRBD2, the table's D call, matches the DNA was not checked. TRBV12-2 is labeled a pseudogene. The CDR3 is 15 residues long. The CDR3 reads CASRLLVANTGELFF. The CDR3 DNA follows: TGTGCAAGTCGCTTACTAGTAGCGAACACCGGGGAGCTGTTTTTT.

The rearrangement uses TRBV30 and TRBJ1-5; D not resolved. The CDR3 runs to 12 residues. Germline V lookup: CDR1 GTSNPN, CDR2 SVGIG (reference sequence). Deletions cut 6 bases from V and 10 bases from J, with 16 bases between. This CDR3 reads CACSIGFSPQHF. DNA for the CDR3: TGTGCCTGCTCCATCGGTTTTTCCCCCCAGCATTTT.

The rearrangement links TRBV28 to TRBJ2-7, with a tentative D call TRBD2 (5 bases). Trimming cost V 1 base and J 6 bases, with 16 bases left between them. In germline, CDR1 is MDHEN, CDR2 SYDVKM. The CDR3 is made up of 15 amino acids. The DNA for the CDR3 is TGTGCCAGCAGTTTATCTTTCCGGGGTAAGGCCGAGCAGTACTTC. Translating gives CASSLSFRGKAEQYF. The whole variable domain, remainder taken from reference TRBV28 and TRBJ2-7, is DVKVTQSSRYLVKRTGEKVFLECVQDMDHENMFWYRQDPGLGLRLIYFSYDVKMKEKGDIPEGYSVSREKKERFSLILESASTNQTSMYLCASSLSFRGKAEQYFGPGTRLTVT.

CDR3 residues: CASSLAGAALTEAFF. In nucleotides, the CDR3 is TGTGCCAGCAGCTTAGCAGGGGCCGCTCTCACTGAAGCTTTCTTT. V and J are TRBV11-3 and TRBJ1-1; maybe TRBD1 (6 bases). Germline lookup yields CDR1 SGHNT and CDR2 YENEEA. V gave up 1 base and J gave up 4 bases, with 13 bases separating them. This CDR3 spans 15 amino acids.

The V call is TRBV27, the J call TRBJ2-7, with D perhaps matching TRBD2 (7 bases). There are 18 residues in the CDR3. The ends were cut back, 5 bases at V and 2 bases at J, with 25 bases in the middle. Germline CDR1 reads MNHEY; CDR2 reads SMNVEV (reference sequence). CDR3 loop: CASSPIRQVRGRAYEQYF. Here the CDR3 DNA reads TGTGCCAGCAGTCCAATCCGACAGGTGCGAGGGAGGGCCTACGAGCAGTACTTC.

This clone is medium-sized (0.01 to 0.1%) by share. The rearrangement joins TRBV6-5 to TRBJ1-2; 8 bases align to TRBD1. CDR1 is MNHEY, CDR2 SVGAGI, per germline. J lost 4 bases, V lost 7 bases, and 8 bases had no gene match. This CDR3 has 14 residues. In DNA form, the CDR3 reads TGTGCCAGCACCCACCAGGGGGCCGGCTATGGCTACACCTTC. Translated: CASTHQGAGYGYTF.

This clone occurred a few times. The rearrangement joins TRBV5-8 to TRBJ1-4; D perhaps matches TRBD1 (5 bases). Germline V CDR1 and CDR2: SGHTS, YDEGEE. The length of the CDR3 is 15 residues. The V end was cut by 4 bases, the J end by 0 bases, with 10 bases between. For the CDR3, the DNA is TGTGCCAGCAGCCTAGACAGAACAACTAATGAAAAACTGTTTTTT. Translation: CASSLDRTTNEKLFF. Supplemented by reference TRBV5-8 and TRBJ1-4, the full variable domain reads EAGVTQSPTHLIKTRGQQATLRCSPISGHTSVYWYQQALGLGLQFLLWYDEGEERNRGNFPPRFSGRQFPNYSSELNVNALELEDSALYLCASSLDRTTNEKLFFGSGTQLSVL.

This clone has more than one count but fewer than ten. The gene calls are TRBV7-2 and TRBJ2-5; no reliable D call. Trimming took 2 bases from V and 3 from J, leaving 13 bases between them. Germline assignment: CDR1 SGHTA and CDR2 FQGNSA. CDR3 length: 15 amino acids. The CDR3 region has the DNA TGTGCCAGCAGCTTACACCTATCACCCAAAGAGACCCAGTACTTC. It is translated as CASSLHLSPKETQYF.